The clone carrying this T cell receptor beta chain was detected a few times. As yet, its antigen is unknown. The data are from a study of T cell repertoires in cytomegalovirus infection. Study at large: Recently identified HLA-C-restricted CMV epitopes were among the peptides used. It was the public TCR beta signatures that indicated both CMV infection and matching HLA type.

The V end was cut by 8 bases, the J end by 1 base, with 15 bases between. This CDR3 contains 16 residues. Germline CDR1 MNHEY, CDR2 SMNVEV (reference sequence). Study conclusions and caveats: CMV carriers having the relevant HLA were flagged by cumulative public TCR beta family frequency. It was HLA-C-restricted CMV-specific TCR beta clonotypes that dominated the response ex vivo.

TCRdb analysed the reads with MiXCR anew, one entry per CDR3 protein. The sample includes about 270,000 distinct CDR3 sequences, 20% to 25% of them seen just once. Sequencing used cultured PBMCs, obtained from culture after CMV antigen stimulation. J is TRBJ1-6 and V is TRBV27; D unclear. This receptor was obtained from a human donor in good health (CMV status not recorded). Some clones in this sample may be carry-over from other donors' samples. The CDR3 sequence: CASRDPLRSYNSPLHF. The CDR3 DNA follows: TGTGCCAGCCGTGACCCCTTAAGGTCCTATAATTCACCCCTCCACTTT.